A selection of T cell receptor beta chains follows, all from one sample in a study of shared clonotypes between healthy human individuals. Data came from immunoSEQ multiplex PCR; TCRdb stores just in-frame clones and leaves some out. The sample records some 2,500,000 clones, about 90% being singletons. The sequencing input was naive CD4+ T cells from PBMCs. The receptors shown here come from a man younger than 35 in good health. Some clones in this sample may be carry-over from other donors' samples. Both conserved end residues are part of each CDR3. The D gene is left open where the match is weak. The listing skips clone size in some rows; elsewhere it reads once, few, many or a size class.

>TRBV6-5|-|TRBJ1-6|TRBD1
TGTGCCAGCAGTCGGACAGGGGCAAATTCACCCCTCCACTTT
CASSRTGANSPLHF
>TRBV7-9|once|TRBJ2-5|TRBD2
TGTGCCAGCAGCTCCAGCGGGAGGCGGGAGACCCAGTACTTC
CASSSSGRRETQYF
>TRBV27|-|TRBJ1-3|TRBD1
TGTGCCAGCAGACGATCGAGGGACAGTAATGGAAACACCATATATTTT
CASRRSRDSNGNTIYF
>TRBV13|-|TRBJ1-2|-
TGTGCCAGCAGCGGCCCGTCAGTAGTGGTCCAGGGGAAGGGCTACACCTTC
CASSGPSVVVQGKGYTF
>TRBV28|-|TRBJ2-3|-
TGTGCCAGCAGTCGACCTCGGCCACCACAGTATTTT
CASSRPRPPQYF
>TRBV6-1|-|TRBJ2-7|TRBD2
TGTGCCAGCACTCGGCCTAGCGGGACCTACGAGCAGTACTTC
CASTRPSGTYEQYF
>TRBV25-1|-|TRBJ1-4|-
TGTGCCAGCAGTCTCTTCGGGGGACGTAATGAAAAACTGTTTTTT
CASSLFGGRNEKLFF
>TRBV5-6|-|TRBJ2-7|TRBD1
TGTGCCAGCAGCCTCCGGGACAGCACCTACGAGCAGTACTTC
CASSLRDSTYEQYF
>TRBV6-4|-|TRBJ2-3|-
TGTGCCAGCTCCCTCGGGGGTCCAGATACGCAGTATTTT
CASSLGGPDTQYF
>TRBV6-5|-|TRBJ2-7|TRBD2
TGTGCCAGCCCTCTAGCGGAAAGCTCCTACGAGCAGTACTTC
CASPLAESSYEQYF
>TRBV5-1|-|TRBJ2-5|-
TGCGCCAGCAGCCGCGGGGTTAGCAGCCCAGAGACCCAGTACTTC
CASSRGVSSPETQYF
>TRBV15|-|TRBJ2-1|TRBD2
TGTGCCACCAGTCTAGCGGGAGGCATCTCCTACAATGAGCAGTTCTTC
CATSLAGGISYNEQFF
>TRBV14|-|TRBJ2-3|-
TGTGCCAGCAGATATAGCGGTAGCACAGATACGCAGTATTTT
CASRYSGSTDTQYF
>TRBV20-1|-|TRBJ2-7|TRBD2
TGCAGTGCTACTAGCGGATACGAGCAGTACTTC
CSATSGYEQYF
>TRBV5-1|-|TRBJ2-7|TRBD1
TGCGCCAGCAGCTCGGGACAGCCTACCTACGAGCAGTACTTC
CASSSGQPTYEQYF
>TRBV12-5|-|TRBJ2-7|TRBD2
TGTGCTAGTGGTCGGCTCCATGAACTAGCGGGAGTTAGTGAGCAGTACTTC
CASGRLHELAGVSEQYF
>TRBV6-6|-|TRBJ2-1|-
TGTGCCAGCACCCCAACGGGGGTCATGCGTGAGCAGTTCTTC
CASTPTGVMREQFF
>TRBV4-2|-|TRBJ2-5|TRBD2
TGTGCCAGCAGCCCGGCTAGCGGGGAGACCCAGTACTTC
CASSPASGETQYF
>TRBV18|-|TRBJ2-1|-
TGTGCCAGCTCAGCCGCTAGCGCTGAGCAGTTCTTC
CASSAASAEQFF
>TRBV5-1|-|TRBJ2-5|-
TGCGCCAGCAGCAACACCCAAGAGACCCAGTACTTC
CASSNTQETQYF
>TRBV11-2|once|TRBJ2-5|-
TGTGCCAGCAGCTTAGTGGGGGACATGTACCAAGAGACCCAGTACTTC
CASSLVGDMYQETQYF
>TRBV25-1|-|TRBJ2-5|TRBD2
TGTGCCAGCAGCGGGGAAGGACTAGCGGGGGACTTC
CASSGEGLAGDF
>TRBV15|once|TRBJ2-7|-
TGTGCCACCAGCAGACTCACGGGTCCCACCTACGAGCAGTACTTC
CATSRLTGPTYEQYF
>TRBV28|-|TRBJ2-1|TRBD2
TGTGCCAGCCTCACCGGGACTAGCGGGATGGAGCAGTTCTTC
CASLTGTSGMEQFF
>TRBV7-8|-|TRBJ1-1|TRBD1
TGTGCCAGCACCCTTTGGACAGGTAAAACTGAAGCTTTCTTT
CASTLWTGKTEAFF
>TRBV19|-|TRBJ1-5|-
TGTGCCAGTAGCCTTGAGGGACTCAATCAGCCCCAGCATTTT
CASSLEGLNQPQHF
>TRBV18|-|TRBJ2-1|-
TGTGCCAGCTCACCATATCAGGGAGGCTCCTACAATGAGCAGTTCTTC
CASSPYQGGSYNEQFF
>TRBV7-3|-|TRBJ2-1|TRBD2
TGTGCCAGCAGCGCGTCGCGGGAGGCCTCCTACAATGAGCAGTTCTTC
CASSASREASYNEQFF
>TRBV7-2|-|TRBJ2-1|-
TGTGCCAGCAGCTTAAACTGGAGGGACAGCTTATGGTTCTTC
CASSLNWRDSLWFF
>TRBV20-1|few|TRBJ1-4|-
TGCAGTGCTGCTCAGGGTGAAAAACTGTTTTTT
CSAAQGEKLFF
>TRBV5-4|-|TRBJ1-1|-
TGTGCCAGCAGCTTGGCTTTTGGGGGCACTGAAGCTTTCTTT
CASSLAFGGTEAFF
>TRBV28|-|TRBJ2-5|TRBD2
TGTGCCAGCAGTTTCCAGTACTTAGCGGGACTAAAAGAGACCCAGTACTTC
CASSFQYLAGLKETQYF
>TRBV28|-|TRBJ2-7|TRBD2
TGTGCCAGCAGACTCCCCTTCGCGGGAGGGGTGTACTTC
CASRLPFAGGVYF
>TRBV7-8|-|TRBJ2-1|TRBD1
TGTGCCAGCAGCTTAAAGACAGGGGTTACCTACAATGAGCAGTTCTTC
CASSLKTGVTYNEQFF
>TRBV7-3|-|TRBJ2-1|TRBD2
TGTGCCAGCAGCTTACTAGCGGGAGTCTCCCCCAATGAGCAGTTCTTC
CASSLLAGVSPNEQFF
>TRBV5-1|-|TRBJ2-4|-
TGCGCCAGCAGCTTTAGAGGGATGGAGGGAATGGAAAACATTCAGTACTTC
CASSFRGMEGMENIQYF
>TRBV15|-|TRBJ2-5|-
TGTGCCACCAGCAGAGATAGGGCAGACCAAGAGACCCAGTACTTC
CATSRDRADQETQYF
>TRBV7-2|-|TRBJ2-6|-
TGTGCCAGCAGCATCTATGGAGGGGCCAACGTCCTGACTTTC
CASSIYGGANVLTF
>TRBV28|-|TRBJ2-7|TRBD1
TGTGCCAGCAGTCCCACCCCGGGACAGCCCTTCTACGAGCAGTACTTC
CASSPTPGQPFYEQYF
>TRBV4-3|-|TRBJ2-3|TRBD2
TGCGCCAGCAGCCAAGAACTAGCGGGAGGGCCCGGGGCAGATACGCAGTATTTT
CASSQELAGGPGADTQYF
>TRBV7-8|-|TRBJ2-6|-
TGTGCCGGAGCTTCTGGCCACTCTGGGGCCAACGTCCTGACTTTC
CAGASGHSGANVLTF
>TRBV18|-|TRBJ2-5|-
TGTGCCAGCTCACCACCCGGGAGCCAAGAGACCCAGTACTTC
CASSPPGSQETQYF
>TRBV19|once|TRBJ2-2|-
TGTGCCAGTAGTATAGTCAGGAACACCGGGGAGCTGTTTTTT
CASSIVRNTGELFF
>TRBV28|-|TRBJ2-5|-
TGTGCCAGCAGTTCTGGGGGAGGATCTGAGACCCAGTACTTC
CASSSGGGSETQYF
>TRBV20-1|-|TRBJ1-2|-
TGCAGTGCAACTTACAGGAATGGCTACACCTTC
CSATYRNGYTF
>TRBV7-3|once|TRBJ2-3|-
TGTGCCAGCAGCTTAGGATACAGCAGGCGCACAGATACGCAGTATTTT
CASSLGYSRRTDTQYF
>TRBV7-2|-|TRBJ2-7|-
TGTGCCAGCAGCTTAGCGCCTGTTCCACTCCCTTACGAGCAGTACTTC
CASSLAPVPLPYEQYF
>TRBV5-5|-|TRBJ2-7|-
TGTGCCAGCAGCTTGGCAGGAGGGGCCGAGCAGTACTTC
CASSLAGGAEQYF
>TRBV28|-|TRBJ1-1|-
TGTGCCAGCAGTTCCTCCGCTTTGGGGCCCCTTGAAGCTTTCTTT
CASSSSALGPLEAFF
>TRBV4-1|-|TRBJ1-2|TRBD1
TGCGCCAGCAGTCCTGACAGGGGAAGAGGCGGCTACACCTTC
CASSPDRGRGGYTF